The text below deals with one T cell receptor (beta chain). What it binds is not known. Trimming took off 0 bases at V and 6 bases at J, with 16 bases between the two ends. CDR3 length: 16 residues. CDR1 and CDR2 (germline): SGHRS, YFSETQ. This record comes from a study of T cell responses to AZD1222 COVID-19 vaccine. Study-level points and caveats: Reportedly, close to half of spike-specific TCRs are directed against unmutated variant regions. Samples come after the peak T cell response, not at day 14. When two AZD1222 doses had been given, Spike-specific TCR breadth and depth rose. Dominant CD4 TCR responses targeted spike regions 160-218 and 743-854.

Method: immunoSEQ multiplex PCR; TCRdb's copy keeps in-frame clones and lacks some. In the table there are approximately 110,000 clones, 88% of which are singletons. The genes are TRBV5-1 and TRBJ2-1; the D gene is possibly TRBD1 (5 bases). The material sequenced was peripheral blood, taken on day 0 of AZD1222 vaccination. The TCR originated in an adult in good health. CDR3 in amino acids: CASSLDGAVVFNEQFF. CDR3 bases: TGCGCCAGCAGCTTGGATGGGGCGGTGGTTTTCAATGAGCAGTTCTTC.